This passage covers 5 T cell receptor beta chains from one sample sequenced in a study of breast tumors, draining lymph nodes, adjacent tissues. TCRdb reprocessed the multiplex PCR reads with MiXCR, giving one entry per CDR3 protein. The repertoire consists of under 300,000 distinct CDR3 sequences, with 30% to 35% occurring once and the leading ten covering approximately 4%. Samples came from axillary lymph nodes draining the breast cancer. Sample: axillary lymph node tissue. These receptors were taken from a female donor with breast cancer. Some clones in this sample may be carry-over from other donors' samples.

The sample holds many counts of this clonotype. The rearrangement joins TRBV10-3 to TRBJ2-2; D gene unclear. Trimming took 4 bases from V and 5 from J, leaving 8 bases between them. The CDR3 totals 13 residues. Germline loops: CDR1 ENHRY, CDR2 SYGVKD. The DNA of the CDR3 is TGTGCCATCAGTGTAGGGATGACCGGGGAGCTGTTTTTT. As protein: CAISVGMTGELFF.

This clonotype was counted many times. The V and J genes are TRBV24-1 and TRBJ2-2, with D perhaps assigned TRBD1 or TRBD2 (5 bases each). V was clipped by 3 bases and J by 3 bases, with 7 bases between them. The germline CDR1 and CDR2 sequences are KGHDR and SFDVKD. CDR3 size: 14 residues. CDR3 residues: CATSDGGYTGELFF. The CDR3 bases are TGTGCCACCAGTGATGGGGGTTACACCGGGGAGCTGTTTTTT.

V usage is TRBV4-2 and J usage is TRBJ2-3, with D unresolved. Per the germline V gene, CDR1 is LGHNA and CDR2 is YNFKEQ. Deletions cut 0 bases from V and 5 bases from J, with 6 bases between. The CDR3 runs to 13 residues. Here the CDR3 reads CASSQDGEDTQYF. The CDR3 nucleotides read TGTGCCAGCAGCCAAGATGGGGAAGATACGCAGTATTTT.

This clonotype was counted at least ten times. The chain has TRBV12-3 or TRBV12-4 and TRBJ2-3; 8 bases map to TRBD2. The CDR3 loop spans 16 amino acids. V shed 1 base and J 2 bases; nucleotides not matched to a gene: 5. CDR3 nucleotides: TGTGCCAGCAGTTTAGTAGCGGGATTTACCACAGATACGCAGTATTTT. The encoded protein is CASSLVAGFTTDTQYF.

In its sample, this clonotype was seen many times. At one end the junction does not follow the germline gene, possibly because of a read error. The V and J genes are TRBV20-1 and TRBJ1-2; no reliable D call. The CDR3 is 12 amino acids. Per the germline V gene, CDR1 is DFQATT and CDR2 is SNEGSKA (reference sequence). The CDR3 nucleotides read TGCAGTGCTAGTCACACTAACTATGGCTCCACCTTC. The encoded protein is CSASHTNYGSTF.